Described below is a single T cell receptor beta chain sequence and its context. Antigen specificity is unknown. The data derive from a study of T cell repertoires in cytomegalovirus infection. Per germline, CDR1 SEHNR and CDR2 FQNEAQ (reference sequence). V shed 4 bases and J shed 1 base, with 8 bases lying between them. CDR3 length: 15 residues. TCRdb processed the reads anew with MiXCR; each CDR3 protein has one entry. This table has about 890,000 distinct CDR3 sequences, less than 40% appearing once. The starting material was cultured CD8+ T cells from PBMCs, obtained from culture after CMV antigen stimulation. This receptor was taken from a human donor in good health (CMV status not recorded). Some clones in this sample may be carry-over from other donors' samples. The V call is TRBV7-9, the J call TRBJ2-6, with unresolved D. This CDR3 reads CASSSPRSGANVLTF. The CDR3 bases are TGTGCCAGCAGCTCCCCCAGGTCTGGGGCCAACGTCCTGACTTTC.